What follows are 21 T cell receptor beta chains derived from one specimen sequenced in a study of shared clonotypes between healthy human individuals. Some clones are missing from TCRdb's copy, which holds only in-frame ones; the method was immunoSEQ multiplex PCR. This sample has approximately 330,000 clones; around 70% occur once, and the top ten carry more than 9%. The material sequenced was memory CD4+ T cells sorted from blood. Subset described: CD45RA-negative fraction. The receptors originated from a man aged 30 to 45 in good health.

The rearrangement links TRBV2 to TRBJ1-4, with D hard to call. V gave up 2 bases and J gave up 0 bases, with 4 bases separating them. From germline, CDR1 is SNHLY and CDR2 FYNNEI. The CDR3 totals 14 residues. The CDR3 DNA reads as TGTGCCAGCAGTGAAATAACAACTAATGAAAAACTGTTTTTT. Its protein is CASSEITTNEKLFF.

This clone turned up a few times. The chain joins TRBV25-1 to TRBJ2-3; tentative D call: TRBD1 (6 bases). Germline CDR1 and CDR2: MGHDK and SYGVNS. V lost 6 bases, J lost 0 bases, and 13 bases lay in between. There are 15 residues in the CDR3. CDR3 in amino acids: CASSSPGHSTDTQYF. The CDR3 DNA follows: TGTGCCAGCAGCTCTCCGGGACACAGCACAGATACGCAGTATTTT.

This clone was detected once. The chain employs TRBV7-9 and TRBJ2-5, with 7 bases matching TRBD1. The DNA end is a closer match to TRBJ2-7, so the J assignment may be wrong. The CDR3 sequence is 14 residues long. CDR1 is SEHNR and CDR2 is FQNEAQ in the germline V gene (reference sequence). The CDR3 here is CASSPGRQGPEQYF. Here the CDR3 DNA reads TGTGCCAGCAGCCCAGGAAGACAGGGCCCCGAGCAGTACTTC.

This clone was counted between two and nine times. The CDR3 DNA reads as TGTGCCAGCAGATACAACAGCGGGAGAGTGAGCAATGAGCAGTTCTTC. The encoded protein is CASRYNSGRVSNEQFF. The chain has TRBV7-2 and TRBJ2-1; 8 nucleotides agree with TRBD2. CDR1 and CDR2 (germline): SGHTA, FQGNSA. The CDR3 sequence is 16 residues long. V lost 6 bases to trimming and J lost 6 bases; unmatched junction nucleotides: 13.

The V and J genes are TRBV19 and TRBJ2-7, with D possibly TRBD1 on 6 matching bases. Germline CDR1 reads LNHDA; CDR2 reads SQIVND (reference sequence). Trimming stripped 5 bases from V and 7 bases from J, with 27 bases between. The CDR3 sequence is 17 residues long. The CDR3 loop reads CASSVARPDPYGQEQYF. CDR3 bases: TGTGCCAGTAGTGTAGCACGTCCGGATCCATATGGACAGGAGCAGTACTTC.

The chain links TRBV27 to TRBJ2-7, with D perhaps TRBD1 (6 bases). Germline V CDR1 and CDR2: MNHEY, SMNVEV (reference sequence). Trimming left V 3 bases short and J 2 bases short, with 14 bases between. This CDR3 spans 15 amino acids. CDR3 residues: CASSFAVPGAYEQYF. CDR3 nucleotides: TGTGCCAGCAGTTTCGCAGTGCCAGGGGCCTACGAGCAGTACTTC.

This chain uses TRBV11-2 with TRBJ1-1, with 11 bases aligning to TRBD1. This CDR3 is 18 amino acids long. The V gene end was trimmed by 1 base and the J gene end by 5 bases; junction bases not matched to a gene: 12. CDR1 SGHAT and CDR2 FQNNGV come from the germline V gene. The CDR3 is CASSLAGTGGLVGTEAFF. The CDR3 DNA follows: TGTGCCAGCAGCTTAGCCGGGACAGGGGGGTTGGTAGGGACTGAAGCTTTCTTT.

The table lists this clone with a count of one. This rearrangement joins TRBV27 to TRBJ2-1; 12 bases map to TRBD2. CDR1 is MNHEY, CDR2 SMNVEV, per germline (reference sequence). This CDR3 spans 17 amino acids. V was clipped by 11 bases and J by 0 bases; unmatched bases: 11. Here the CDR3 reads CACRLAGAPSSYNEQFF. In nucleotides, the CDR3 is TGTGCCTGCCGACTAGCGGGAGCCCCGAGCTCCTACAATGAGCAGTTCTTC.

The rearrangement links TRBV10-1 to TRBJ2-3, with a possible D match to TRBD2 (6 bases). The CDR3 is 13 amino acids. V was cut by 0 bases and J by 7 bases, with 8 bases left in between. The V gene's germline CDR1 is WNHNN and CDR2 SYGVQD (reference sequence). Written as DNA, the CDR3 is TGCGCCAGCAGTGAGTCGGCGGGGAATACGCAGTATTTT. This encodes CASSESAGNTQYF.

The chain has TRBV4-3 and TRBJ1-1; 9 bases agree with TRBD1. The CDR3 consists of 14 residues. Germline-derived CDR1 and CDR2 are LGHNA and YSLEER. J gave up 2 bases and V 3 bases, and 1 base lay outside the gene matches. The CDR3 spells CASSQGQGNTEAFF. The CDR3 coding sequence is TGCGCCAGCAGCCAGGGACAGGGTAACACTGAAGCTTTCTTT.

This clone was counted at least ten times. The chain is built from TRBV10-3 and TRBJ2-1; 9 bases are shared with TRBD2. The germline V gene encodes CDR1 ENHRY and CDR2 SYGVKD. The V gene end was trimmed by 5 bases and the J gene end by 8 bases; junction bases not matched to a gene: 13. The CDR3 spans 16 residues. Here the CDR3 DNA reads TGTGCCATCAGTAATCCCCATAGCGGGAGTCTCTATGAGCAGTTCTTC. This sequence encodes CAISNPHSGSLYEQFF.

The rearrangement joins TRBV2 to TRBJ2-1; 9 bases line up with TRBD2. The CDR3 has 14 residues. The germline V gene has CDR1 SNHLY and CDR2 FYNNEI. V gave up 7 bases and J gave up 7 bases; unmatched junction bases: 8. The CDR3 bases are TGTGCCAGCAAGTCCCTAGCGGGAAAGAATGAGCAGTTCTTC. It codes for CASKSLAGKNEQFF.

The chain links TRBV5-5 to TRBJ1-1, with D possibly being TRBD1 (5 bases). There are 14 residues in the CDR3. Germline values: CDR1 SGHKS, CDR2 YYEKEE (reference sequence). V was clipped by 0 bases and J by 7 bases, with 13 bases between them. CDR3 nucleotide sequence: TGTGCCAGCAGCTTGGCCGGAGGGGAAGTTGAAGCTTTCTTT. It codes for CASSLAGGEVEAFF.

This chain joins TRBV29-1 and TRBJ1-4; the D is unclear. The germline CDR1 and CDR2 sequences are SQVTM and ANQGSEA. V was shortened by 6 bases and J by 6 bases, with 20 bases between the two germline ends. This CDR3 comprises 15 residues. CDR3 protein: CSVAPGWGMDEKLFF. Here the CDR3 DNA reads TGCAGCGTAGCCCCTGGTTGGGGTATGGATGAAAAACTGTTTTTT.

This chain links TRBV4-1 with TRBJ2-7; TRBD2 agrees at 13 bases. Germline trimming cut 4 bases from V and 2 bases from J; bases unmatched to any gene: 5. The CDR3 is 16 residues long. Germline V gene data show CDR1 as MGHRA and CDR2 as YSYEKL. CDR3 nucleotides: TGCGCCAGCAGCCCCTCCGGGACTAGCGGGACCTACGAGCAGTACTTC. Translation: CASSPSGTSGTYEQYF.

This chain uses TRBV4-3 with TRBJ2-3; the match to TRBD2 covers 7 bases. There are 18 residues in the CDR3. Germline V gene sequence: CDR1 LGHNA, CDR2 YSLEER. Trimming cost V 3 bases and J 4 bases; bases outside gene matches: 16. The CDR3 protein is CASSQGYRSSGRSDTQYF. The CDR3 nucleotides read TGCGCCAGCAGCCAGGGGTATCGGAGTAGCGGGCGATCAGATACGCAGTATTTT.

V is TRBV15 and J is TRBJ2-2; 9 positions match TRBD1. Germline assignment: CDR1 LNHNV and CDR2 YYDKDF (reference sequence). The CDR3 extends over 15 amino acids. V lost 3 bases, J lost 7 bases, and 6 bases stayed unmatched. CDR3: CATSRPTGGVGELFF. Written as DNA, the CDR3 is TGTGCCACCAGCAGGCCGACAGGGGGTGTCGGGGAGCTGTTTTTT.

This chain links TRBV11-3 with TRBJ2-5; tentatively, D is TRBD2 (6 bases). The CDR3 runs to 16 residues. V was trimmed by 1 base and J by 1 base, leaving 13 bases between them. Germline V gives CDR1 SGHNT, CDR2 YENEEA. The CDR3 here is CASSLGVLGGQETQYF. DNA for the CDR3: TGTGCCAGCAGCTTAGGAGTTCTGGGAGGCCAAGAGACCCAGTACTTC.

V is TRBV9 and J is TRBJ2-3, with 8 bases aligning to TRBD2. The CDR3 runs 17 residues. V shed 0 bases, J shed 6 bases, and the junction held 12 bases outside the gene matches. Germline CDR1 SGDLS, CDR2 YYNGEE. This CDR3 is CASSVDSPGLVSDTQYF. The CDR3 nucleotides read TGTGCCAGCAGCGTAGACTCCCCGGGACTAGTATCTGATACGCAGTATTTT. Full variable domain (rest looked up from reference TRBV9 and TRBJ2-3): DSGVTQTPKHLITATGQRVTLRCSPRSGDLSVYWYQQSLDQGLQFLIQYYNGEERAKGNILERFSAQQFPDLHSELNLSSLELGDSALYFCASSVDSPGLVSDTQYFGPGTRLTVL.

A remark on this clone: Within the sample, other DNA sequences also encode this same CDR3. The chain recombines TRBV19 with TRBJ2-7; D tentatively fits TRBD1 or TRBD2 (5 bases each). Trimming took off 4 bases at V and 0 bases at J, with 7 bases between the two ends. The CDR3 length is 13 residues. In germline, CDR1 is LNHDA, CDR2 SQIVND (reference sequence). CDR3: CASSRGSSYEQYF. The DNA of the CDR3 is TGTGCCAGTAGTAGGGGGAGCTCCTACGAGCAGTACTTC.

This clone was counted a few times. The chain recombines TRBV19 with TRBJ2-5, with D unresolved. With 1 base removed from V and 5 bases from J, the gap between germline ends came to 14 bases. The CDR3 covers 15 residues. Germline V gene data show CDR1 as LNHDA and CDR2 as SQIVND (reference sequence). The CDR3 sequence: CASSIAGYPQETQYF. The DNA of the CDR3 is TGTGCCAGTAGTATAGCGGGCTACCCCCAGGAGACCCAGTACTTC. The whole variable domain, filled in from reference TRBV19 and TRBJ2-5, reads DGGITQSPKYLFRKEGQNVTLSCEQNLNHDAMYWYRQDPGQGLRLIYYSQIVNDFQKGDIAEGYSVSREKKESFPLTVTSAQKNPTAFYLCASSIAGYPQETQYFGPGTRLLVL.